The next 8 T cell receptor beta chains were all read from a single sample in a study of Tregs in tolerant kidney transplant recipients. Clones were sequenced by immunoSEQ multiplex PCR, and TCRdb holds only the in-frame ones, with some missing. In all, the sample yields tens of thousands of clones. The sample here was CD4+ T cells from blood, taken before the transplant. Source of these receptors: a human donor who received a combined kidney and bone marrow transplant.

As concerns this clone: The CDR3 extends 3 residues past the end of the read, so its final part is completed from the germline J gene. The V call is TRBV5-5, the J call TRBJ2-1; weak D call: TRBD1 (7 bases). V shed 4 bases and J shed 9 bases, with 11 bases lying between them. CDR3 length equals 12 residues. The germline CDR1 and CDR2 sequences are SGHKS and YYEKEE (reference sequence). CDR3 protein: CASSRQGGEQFF. The part of the CDR3 DNA that was read is TGTGCCAGCAGCCGACAGGGAGGTGAG.

To note about this clone: The read ends 3 residues before the CDR3 terminus; that terminus is restored from the germline J gene. This chain joins TRBV28 and TRBJ2-3, with D perhaps matching TRBD1 (5 bases). CDR1 is MDHEN, CDR2 SYDVKM, per germline. The CDR3 is 14 residues long. The V end was cut by 3 bases, the J end by 1 base, with 8 bases between. The covered CDR3 bases are TGTGCCAGCAGTTTCAGGGTAGGCACAGATACG. This codes for CASSFRVGTDT. The complete CDR3 protein is CASSFRVGTDTQYF.

A word on this clone: The read terminates 3 residues ahead of where the CDR3 ends, so the germline J gene completes it. The chain carries TRBV2 and TRBJ2-7; D is undetermined. V lost 4 bases to trimming and J lost 5 bases, with 9 bases between them. Germline V lookup: CDR1 SNHLY, CDR2 FYNNEI. The CDR3 is 12 residues long. The covered CDR3 bases are TGTGCCAGCAGTGTGCGAGCCCACGAG. Its translation is CASSVRAHE. The whole CDR3 sequence is CASSVRAHEQYF. Complete variable domain (other parts from reference TRBV2 and TRBJ2-7): EPEVTQTPSHQVTQMGQEVILRCVPISNHLYFYWYRQILGQKVEFLVSFYNNEISEKSEIFDDQFSVERPDGSNFTLKIRSTKLEDSAMYFCASSVRAHEQYFGPGTRLTVT.

For this clone: The sequence runs out 3 residues before the end of the CDR3; the remainder is reconstructed from the germline J gene. The chain couples TRBV2 to TRBJ2-1; TRBD1 might be the D (5 bases). V shed 6 bases and J shed 0 bases, with 12 bases lying between them. The length of the CDR3 is 15 residues. Germline assignment: CDR1 SNHLY and CDR2 FYNNEI. The CDR3 bases that were read are TGTGCCAGCAGGATAGGGGCCCTCTCCTACAATGAG. Translation: CASRIGALSYNE. Given in full, the CDR3 is CASRIGALSYNEQFF.

Concerning this clone itself: The sequenced fragment ends 3 residues before the CDR3 boundary, so the rest is inferred from the germline J gene. This chain uses TRBV19 with TRBJ1-4, with 8 bases aligning to TRBD1. With 3 bases clipped from V and 8 bases from J, the junction kept 8 bases outside the gene matches. This CDR3 spans 15 amino acids. The germline gives CDR1 LNHDA, CDR2 SQIVND (reference sequence). The CDR3 region is CASSMGGQGTEKLFF. The CDR3 DNA, read in part, is TGTGCCAGTAGTATGGGAGGACAGGGTACGGAAAAA.

For this clone: The CDR3 goes on 3 residues after the read ends, and that part is filled in from the germline J gene. This chain uses TRBV10-2 with TRBJ1-6, with D perhaps TRBD1 (5 bases). Germline V gene lookup returns CDR1 WSHSY and CDR2 SAAADI. The CDR3 spans 14 residues. Trimming shortened V by 5 bases and J by 6 bases, and 11 bases separated the two germline ends. CDR3 in amino acids: CASSWGDLNSPLHF. The DNA read from the CDR3 is TGCGCCAGCAGTTGGGGGGACCTTAATTCACCC.

Turning to this clone: The CDR3 extends 3 residues past the end of the read, so its final part is completed from the germline J gene. J is TRBJ1-2 and V is TRBV19; possible D gene TRBD1, 6 bases. V lost 10 bases and J lost 2, with 8 bases in between. Germline V gives CDR1 LNHDA, CDR2 SQIVND (reference sequence). This CDR3 spans 11 amino acids. The CDR3 sequence is CATTGNYGYTF. The DNA read from the CDR3 is TGTGCCACTACAGGGAACTATGGC.

Concerning this clone: With the read ending 3 residues before the CDR3 end, the germline J gene is used to fill in that end. The chain recombines TRBV18 with TRBJ2-2; 12 nucleotides align to TRBD2. CDR3 length: 16 amino acids. Per the germline V gene, CDR1 is KGHSH and CDR2 is LQKENI. Trimming removed 4 bases from V and 6 bases from J; junction bases left unmatched: 6. The covered CDR3 bases are TGTGCCAGCTCACGTCCGACTAGCGGGAGTCCCGGGGAG. Translating gives CASSRPTSGSPGE. The entire CDR3 is CASSRPTSGSPGELFF.